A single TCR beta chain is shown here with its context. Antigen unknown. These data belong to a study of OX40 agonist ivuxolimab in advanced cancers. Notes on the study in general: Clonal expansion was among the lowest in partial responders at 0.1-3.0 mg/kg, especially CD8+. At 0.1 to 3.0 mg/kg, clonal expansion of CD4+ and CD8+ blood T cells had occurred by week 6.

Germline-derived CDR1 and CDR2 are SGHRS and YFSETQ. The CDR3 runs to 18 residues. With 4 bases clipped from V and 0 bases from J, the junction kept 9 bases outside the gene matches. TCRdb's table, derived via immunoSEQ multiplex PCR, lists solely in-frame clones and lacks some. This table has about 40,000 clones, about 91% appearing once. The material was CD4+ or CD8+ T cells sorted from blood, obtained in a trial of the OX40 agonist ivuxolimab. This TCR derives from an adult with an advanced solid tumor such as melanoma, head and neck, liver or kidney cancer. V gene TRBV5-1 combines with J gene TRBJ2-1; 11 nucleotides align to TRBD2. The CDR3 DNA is TGCGCCAGCAGCGGTCGGACTAGCGGGTTATCCTCCTACAATGAGCAGTTCTTC. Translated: CASSGRTSGLSSYNEQFF.